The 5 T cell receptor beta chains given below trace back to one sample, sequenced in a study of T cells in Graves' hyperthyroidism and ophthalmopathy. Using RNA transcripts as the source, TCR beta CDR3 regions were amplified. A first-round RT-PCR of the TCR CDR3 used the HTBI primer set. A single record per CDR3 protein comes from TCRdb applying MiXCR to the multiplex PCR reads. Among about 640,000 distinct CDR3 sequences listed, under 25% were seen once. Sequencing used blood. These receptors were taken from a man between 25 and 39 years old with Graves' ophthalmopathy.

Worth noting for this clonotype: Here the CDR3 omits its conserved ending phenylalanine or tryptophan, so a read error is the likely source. CDR3 region: CAWTITGFEAFL. Here the CDR3 DNA reads TGTGCCTGGACCATTACAGGGTTTGAAGCTTTCCTT. This rearrangement joins TRBV30 to TRBJ1-1, with D perhaps matching TRBD1 (6 bases). The CDR3 spans 12 residues. The germline gives CDR1 GTSNPN, CDR2 SVGIG (reference sequence). V gave up 4 bases and J gave up 7 bases, with 13 bases separating them.

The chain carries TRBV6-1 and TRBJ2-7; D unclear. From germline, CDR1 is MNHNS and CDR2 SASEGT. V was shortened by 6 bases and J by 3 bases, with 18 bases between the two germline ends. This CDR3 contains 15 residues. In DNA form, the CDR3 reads TGTGCCAGCAGCGATGACAATCGGGCCATCTACGAGCAGTACTTC. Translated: CASSDDNRAIYEQYF.

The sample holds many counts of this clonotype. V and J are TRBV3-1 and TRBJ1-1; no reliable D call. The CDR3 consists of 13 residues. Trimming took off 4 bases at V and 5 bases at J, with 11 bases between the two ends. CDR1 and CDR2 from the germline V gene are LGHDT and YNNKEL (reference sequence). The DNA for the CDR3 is TGTGCCAGCAGCCTCACTGGTCAAACTGAAGCTTTCTTT. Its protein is CASSLTGQTEAFF.

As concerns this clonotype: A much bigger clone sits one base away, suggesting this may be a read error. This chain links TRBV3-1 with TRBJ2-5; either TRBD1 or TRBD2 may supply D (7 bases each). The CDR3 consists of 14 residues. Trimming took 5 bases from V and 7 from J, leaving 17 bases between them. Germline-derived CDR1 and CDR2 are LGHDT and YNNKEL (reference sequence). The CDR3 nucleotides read TGTGCCAGCAGCGACCATAAGCGGGACAGGACCCAGTACTTC. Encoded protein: CASSDHKRDRTQYF.

The CDR3 reads CATPRRGDSTGELFF. The CDR3 DNA follows: TGTGCCACCCCACGGCGGGGAGACAGCACCGGGGAGCTGTTTTTT. This chain uses TRBV24-1 with TRBJ2-2; a possible D gene is TRBD2 (6 bases). Germline values: CDR1 KGHDR, CDR2 SFDVKD. Trimming took off 9 bases at V and 4 bases at J, with 17 bases between the two ends. The CDR3 has 15 residues.